The clone carrying this TCR beta chain occurred many times. The antigen remains undetermined. Trimming took off 0 bases at V and 2 bases at J, with 10 bases between the two ends. Germline V gene data show CDR1 as MGHRA and CDR2 as YSYEKL. The CDR3 is 15 residues long. The record originates from a study of Graves' ophthalmopathy and Graves' hyperthyroidism. Study-wide results and limits: Thyroid clonotypes that were expanded above 0.001 frequency mostly also appeared in blood. A classifier, a 13-signature model, separated ophthalmopathy from stable hyperthyroidism with roughly 86% sensitivity and 65% to 83% specificity.

Using RNA transcripts, the TCR beta CDR3 regions were amplified. HTBI primers were used in a first-round RT-PCR, which preceded a second-round multiplex PCR. TCRdb ran MiXCR on the multiplex PCR reads and lists one entry per CDR3 protein. The sample has hundreds of thousands of distinct CDR3 sequences, roughly 20% seen once. This chain joins TRBV4-1 and TRBJ2-5; D may be TRBD1 or TRBD2 (5 bases each). The source material was peripheral blood. The receptor was derived from a woman between 18 and 29 years old with stable Graves' hyperthyroidism. Here the CDR3 reads CASSQDGTRQETQYF. The CDR3 DNA is TGCGCCAGCAGCCAAGATGGGACGCGGCAAGAGACCCAGTACTTC.